The T cell receptor beta chain described here comes from a study of T cells after yellow fever vaccination. Findings and caveats of the study: Contaminants from the bulk population, in the form of abundant clonotypes, could be found in FACS-sorted repertoires. The study found a weaker secondary response that peaked faster, day 5 versus 15. Clonotypes found in both CD4 and CD8 compartments made up a small share.

Template-switching 5'RACE yielded the TCR cDNA; a universal primer site and UMIs were added in the process. TCRdb reanalysed the 5' RACE reads using MiXCR and keeps one entry per CDR3 protein. The sample has about 68,000 distinct CDR3 sequences, around 7% seen once. This clonotype was observed many times. Its specificity is unknown. The V end lost 3 bases, the J end lost 0 bases, and 5 bases lay between the germline ends. Germline assignment: CDR1 SQVTM and CDR2 ANQGSEA. There are 12 residues in the CDR3. The starting material was CD8+ T cells sorted from PBMCs, obtained 45 days after the first yellow fever vaccination. This receptor was obtained from a man in his late teens or twenties who received the YFV17D yellow fever vaccine. The chain carries TRBV29-1 and TRBJ1-1, with unresolved D. Written as DNA, the CDR3 is TGCAGCGTTGAGGCCATGAACACTGAAGCTTTCTTT. Protein: CSVEAMNTEAFF.